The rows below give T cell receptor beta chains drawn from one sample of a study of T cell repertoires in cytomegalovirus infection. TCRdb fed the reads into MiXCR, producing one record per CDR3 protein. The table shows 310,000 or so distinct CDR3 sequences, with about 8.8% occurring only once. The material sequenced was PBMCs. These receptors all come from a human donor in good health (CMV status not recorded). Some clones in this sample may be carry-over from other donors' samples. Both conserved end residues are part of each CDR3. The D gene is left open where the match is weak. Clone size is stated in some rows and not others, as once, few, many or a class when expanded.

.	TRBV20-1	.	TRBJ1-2	TGCAGTGCTAGAGTCGGCAGGGCATTCAGCTACACCTTC	CSARVGRAFSYTF
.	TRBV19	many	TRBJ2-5	TGTGCCAGCAACGGAACTCCGCGGGGCCGGACGGAGACCCAGTACTTC	CASNGTPRGRTETQYF
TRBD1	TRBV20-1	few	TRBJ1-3	TGCAGTGCTCTACACAGGGGGGCTGGAAACACCATATATTTT	CSALHRGAGNTIYF
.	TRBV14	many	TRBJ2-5	TGTGCCAGCAGCCAAGAGCGGGTGCGAGAGACCCAGTACTTC	CASSQERVRETQYF
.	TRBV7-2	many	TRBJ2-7	TGTGCCAGCACAAGGGGCCAGGGCTACGAGCAGTACTTC	CASTRGQGYEQYF
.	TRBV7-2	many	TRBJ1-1	TGTGCCAGCAGCCAGGAGGACCCGTGGACTGAAGCTTTCTTT	CASSQEDPWTEAFF
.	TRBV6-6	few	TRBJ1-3	TGTGCCAGCAGTCTCCAGGATTCTGGAAACACCATATATTTT	CASSLQDSGNTIYF
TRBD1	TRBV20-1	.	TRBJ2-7	TGCAGTGCTGCCGGACAGGGAAGCTCCTACGAGCAGTACTTC	CSAAGQGSSYEQYF
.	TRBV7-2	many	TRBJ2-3	TGTGCCAGCAAACAGGGCAGGACAGATACGCAGTATTTT	CASKQGRTDTQYF
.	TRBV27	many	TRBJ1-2	TGTGCCAGCAGTTGGGGACCCCGCTATGGCTACACCTTC	CASSWGPRYGYTF
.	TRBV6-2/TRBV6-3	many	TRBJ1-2	TGTGCCAGCAGTTACTCGAGAGCCCCCTACACGTTTGGCTACACCTTC	CASSYSRAPYTFGYTF
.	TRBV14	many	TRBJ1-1	TGTGCCAGCAGCCATTATTACCGTCGGGAAGCTTTCTTT	CASSHYYRREAFF
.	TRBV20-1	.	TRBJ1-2	TGCAGTGCTGGGGACAACTATGGCTACACCTTC	CSAGDNYGYTF
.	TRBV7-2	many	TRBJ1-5	TGTGCCAGCAGCTTAAACTTGCCAGGTGGCAATCAGCCCCAGCATTTT	CASSLNLPGGNQPQHF
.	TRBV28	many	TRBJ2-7	TGTGCCAGCAGTAGTTCCCGGGGCGTCTACGAGCAGTACTTC	CASSSSRGVYEQYF
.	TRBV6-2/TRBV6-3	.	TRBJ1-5	TGTGCCAGCAGTTCGGCAGAAGCTATCAATCAGCCCCAGCATTTT	CASSSAEAINQPQHF
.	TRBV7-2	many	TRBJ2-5	TGTGCCAGCAGCTTAACGAACCAAGAGACCCAGTACTTC	CASSLTNQETQYF
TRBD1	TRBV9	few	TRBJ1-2	TGTGCCAGCAGCGAAACAGGGGTACTCTATGGCTACACCTTC	CASSETGVLYGYTF
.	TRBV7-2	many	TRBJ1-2	TGTGCCAGCAGCTCCTGGGGGGGCGACTATGGCTACACCTTC	CASSSWGGDYGYTF
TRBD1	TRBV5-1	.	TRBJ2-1	TGCGCCAGCAGCTTTCTGGACAGGGGGCGAGGCAATGAGCAGTTCTTC	CASSFLDRGRGNEQFF
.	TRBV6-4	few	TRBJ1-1	TGTGCCAGCAGTGACTCTCCTTTCACCCCCTCAAGGAACACTGAAGCTTTCTTT	CASSDSPFTPSRNTEAFF
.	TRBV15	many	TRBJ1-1	TGTGCCACCATCCCCGGGGGTTGGGTTACTGAAGCTTTCTTT	CATIPGGWVTEAFF
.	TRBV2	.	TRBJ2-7	TGTGCCAGCATTATATGGATAGGTGGAATCTACGAGCAGTACTTC	CASIIWIGGIYEQYF
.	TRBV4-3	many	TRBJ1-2	TGCGCCAGCAGCCAAGATCTCCTGATTGGGACCTATGGCTACACCTTC	CASSQDLLIGTYGYTF
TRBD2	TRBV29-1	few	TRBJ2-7	TGCAGCGTAGTAGCGGGGTGGACTAGCGGGGGCTTGCAGTACTTC	CSVVAGWTSGGLQYF
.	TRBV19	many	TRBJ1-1	TGTGCCAGTAGTCCCGAGGGAGGGAACACTGAAGCTTTCTTT	CASSPEGGNTEAFF
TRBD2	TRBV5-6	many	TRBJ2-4	TGTGCCAGCATGCTGGAGGGCGGGGGAGCCAAAAACATTCAGTACTTC	CASMLEGGGAKNIQYF
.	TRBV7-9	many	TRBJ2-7	TGTGCCAGCAGCTTAGGCGGCTACTACGAGCAGTACTTC	CASSLGGYYEQYF
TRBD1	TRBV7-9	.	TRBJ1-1	TGTGCCAGCAGCTGGCAACAGGGGGAAGCTTTCTTT	CASSWQQGEAFF
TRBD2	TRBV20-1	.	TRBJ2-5	TGCAGTGCCAAGGGTGCTAGCGGGGCGGAGACCCAGTACTTC	CSAKGASGAETQYF
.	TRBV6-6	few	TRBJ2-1	TGTGCCAGCAGTTCCCTCACGGGACTCCCATACAATGAGCAGTTCTTC	CASSSLTGLPYNEQFF
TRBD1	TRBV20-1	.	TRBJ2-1	TGCAGTGCTAGCAGGGGGCCCTCCTACAATGAGCAGTTCTTC	CSASRGPSYNEQFF
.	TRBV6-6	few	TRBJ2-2	TGTGCCAGCAGTTTTCTAGGGGCTACGAACACCGGGGAGCTGTTTTTT	CASSFLGATNTGELFF
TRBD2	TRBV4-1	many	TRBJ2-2	TGCGCCAGCAGACATCCGGGACTAGCGGGGGCCCTATCCGGGGAGCTGTTTTTT	CASRHPGLAGALSGELFF
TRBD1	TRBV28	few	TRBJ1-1	TGTGCCAGCAGAGCTACAGGGGGCCTGAACACTGAAGCTTTCTTT	CASRATGGLNTEAFF
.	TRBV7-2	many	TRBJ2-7	TGTGCCAGCAGCTCGACGGGCGGGATCGAGCAGTACTTC	CASSSTGGIEQYF
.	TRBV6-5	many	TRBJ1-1	TGTGCCAGCAGTTACTCGGATATACAGCCGAACACTGAAGCTTTCTTT	CASSYSDIQPNTEAFF
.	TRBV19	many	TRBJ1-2	TGTGCCAGTAGTATACAGGGGTTTAACTATGGCTACACCTTC	CASSIQGFNYGYTF
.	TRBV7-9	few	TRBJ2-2	TGTGCCAGCAGATTCGACCTCGCGATATCCGGGGAGCTGTTTTTT	CASRFDLAISGELFF
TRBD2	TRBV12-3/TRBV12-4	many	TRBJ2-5	TGTGCCAGCACCTGGAGCGGGGGGGGTGGAGAGACCCAGTACTTC	CASTWSGGGGETQYF
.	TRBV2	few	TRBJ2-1	TGTGCCAGCAGTGACCCGTTAAAATTCATCGGAGGGGAGCAGTTCTTC	CASSDPLKFIGGEQFF
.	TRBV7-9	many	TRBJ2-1	TGTGCCAGCAGCGTGGGCAGGAGGGATGATGAGCAGTTCTTC	CASSVGRRDDEQFF
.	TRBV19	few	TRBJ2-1	TGTGCCAGTAGTAGGGGTTTAAGCTCCTACAATGAGCAGTTCTTC	CASSRGLSSYNEQFF
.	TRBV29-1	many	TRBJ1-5	TGCAGCGTTCTGGACAGTAGCAATCAGCCCCAGCATTTT	CSVLDSSNQPQHF
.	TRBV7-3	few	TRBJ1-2	TGTGCCAGCAGCCCGGCGTCCGACAGCTATGGCTACACCTTC	CASSPASDSYGYTF
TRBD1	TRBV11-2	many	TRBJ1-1	TGTGCCAGCAGCATGGGACAGAACATGAACACTGAAGCTTTCTTT	CASSMGQNMNTEAFF